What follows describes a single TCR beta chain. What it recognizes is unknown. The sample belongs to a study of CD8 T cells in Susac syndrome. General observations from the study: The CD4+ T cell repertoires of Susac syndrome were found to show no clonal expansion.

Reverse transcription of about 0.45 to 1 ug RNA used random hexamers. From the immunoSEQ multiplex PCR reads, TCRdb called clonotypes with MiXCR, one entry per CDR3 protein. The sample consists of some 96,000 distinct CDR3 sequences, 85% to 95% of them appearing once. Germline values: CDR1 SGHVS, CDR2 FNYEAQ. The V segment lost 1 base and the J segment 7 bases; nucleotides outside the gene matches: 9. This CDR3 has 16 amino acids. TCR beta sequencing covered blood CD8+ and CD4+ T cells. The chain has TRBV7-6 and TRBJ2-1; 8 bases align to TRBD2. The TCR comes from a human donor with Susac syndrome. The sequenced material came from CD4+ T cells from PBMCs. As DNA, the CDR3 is TGTGCCAGCAGCTTAGGGGCAGCGGGGGCCCAAAATGAGCAGTTCTTC. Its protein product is CASSLGAAGAQNEQFF.